This T cell receptor beta chain came from a study of Ad26.COV2.S vaccination and SARS-CoV-2 variants. This CDR3 contains 12 residues. Of note for this clone: At one boundary the junction diverges from the germline segment, which might be a read error.

Profiling relied on immunoSEQ multiplex PCR, and the TCRdb table lists in-frame clones only, not all of them. The data show approximately 450,000 clones, 75% to 95% seen once. The treatment denotes: about 20 received Ad26.COV2.S at low or high dose, single or two shots; about 5 received placebo; per-sample allocation not given. Following the first vaccine or placebo injection, samples were taken on day 63. The sequencing here drew on peripheral blood, taken in a trial of Ad26.COV2.S vaccine versus placebo. The TCR comes from a person aged 18-60 years who received the Ad26.COV2.S COVID-19 vaccine or a placebo. This rearrangement joins TRBV5-3 to TRBJ1-6; D not certain. TRBV5-3 falls under the ORF class, with uncertain function. The DNA of the CDR3 is TGTGCCAGAAGCTCGTTTCCAGTTTTGGTTTACTTT. Encoded protein: CARSSFPVLVYF.